A single sample is the source of the 7 T cell receptor beta chains below, sequenced in a study of blood T cells in healthy people across ages (dated by TCRdb to 2014 to 2015). The library was prepared using 5' RACE. Sequencing took place on an Illumina HiSeq 2500. The second PCR ran for about 6 to 11 cycles and used a J-beta primer mix along with a sample-barcoded 5' primer. TCRdb applied fastp at Q25 and MiXCR to the public reads, then kept only in-frame beta chains. Merged by CDR3 protein, the rows form single entries marked with the most common genes and DNA. The sample yields roughly 560,000 distinct CDR3 sequences; around 24% were counted once. Jointly, the top ten make up roughly 10% of the sample. Separately, the same data were catalogued under a study of T cells of mothers and their children.

The specimen was blood. The receptors were sampled from a boy aged 5-17 years in good health.

The chain employs TRBV6-1 and TRBJ1-1, with 7 nucleotides matching TRBD1. The trim removed 3 bases at V and 1 base at J, leaving 2 bases unmatched. CDR3 length: 14 residues. Germline V gene sequence: CDR1 MNHNS, CDR2 SASEGT. CDR3 DNA: TGTGCCAGCAGTGAGGCAGGGGGGAACACTGAAGCTTTCTTT. Translation gives CASSEAGGNTEAFF.

This chain links TRBV5-1 with TRBJ2-3; D is undetermined. The germline V and J ends were trimmed by 1 base and 2 bases, with 11 bases remaining between them. Germline loops: CDR1 SGHRS, CDR2 YFSETQ. The CDR3 spans 15 residues. CDR3 in DNA: TGCGCCAGCAGCTTGACTACCCACGTCACAGATACGCAGTATTTT. It codes for CASSLTTHVTDTQYF.

This clonotype has only a few counts. The chain couples TRBV11-1 to TRBJ2-1, with 9 bases identical to TRBD2. V trimming: 2 bases; J trimming: 5 bases; junction bases outside the gene matches: 7. The CDR3 totals 16 residues. Germline loops: CDR1 SGHAT, CDR2 FQDESV (reference sequence). CDR3 DNA sequence: TGTGCCAGCAGCTTATATCGCGGGGGGGGAAACAATGAGCAGTTCTTC. It translates to CASSLYRGGGNNEQFF.

The chain employs TRBV29-1 and TRBJ2-7, with D perhaps TRBD1 or TRBD2 (5 bases each). The germline gives CDR1 SQVTM, CDR2 ANQGSEA. V lost 3 bases, J lost 6 bases, and 15 bases lay in between. The CDR3 sequence is 13 residues long. CDR3 sequence reads: CSVDMGDLREQYF. CDR3 DNA: TGCAGCGTTGATATGGGGGATTTGCGCGAGCAGTACTTC.

The sample holds a few counts of this clonotype. V and J are TRBV15 and TRBJ2-3; TRBD1 agrees at 8 bases. Germline V lookup: CDR1 LNHNV, CDR2 YYDKDF (reference sequence). This CDR3 is built from 15 residues. The J segment lost 4 bases and the V segment lost 3 bases, leaving 6 bases of the junction unmatched. The CDR3 sequence: CATSRDDRGADTQYF. CDR3 DNA sequence: TGTGCCACCAGCAGGGATGACAGGGGAGCAGATACGCAGTATTTT.

The CDR3 here is CASSNPSDTEAFF. The CDR3, as DNA: TGTGCCAGCAGCAACCCCTCGGACACTGAAGCTTTCTTT. The chain carries TRBV2 and TRBJ1-1; D remains ambiguous. V was pared by 6 bases and J by 3 bases, with 11 bases between. The CDR3 contains 13 residues. Germline CDR1 is SNHLY and CDR2 is FYNNEI.

The V gene is TRBV6-5, the J gene TRBJ2-1, with TRBD2 identical over 7 bases. The better agreement between TRBJ2-7 and the DNA end casts doubt on the J call. The CDR3 length is 16 residues. The germline V gene encodes CDR1 MNHEY and CDR2 SVGAGI. The CDR3 DNA reads as TGTGCCAGCAGTTCCTTAGACAGCGGGAACTCCTACGAGCAGTACTTC. Its translation: CASSSLDSGNSYEQYF.